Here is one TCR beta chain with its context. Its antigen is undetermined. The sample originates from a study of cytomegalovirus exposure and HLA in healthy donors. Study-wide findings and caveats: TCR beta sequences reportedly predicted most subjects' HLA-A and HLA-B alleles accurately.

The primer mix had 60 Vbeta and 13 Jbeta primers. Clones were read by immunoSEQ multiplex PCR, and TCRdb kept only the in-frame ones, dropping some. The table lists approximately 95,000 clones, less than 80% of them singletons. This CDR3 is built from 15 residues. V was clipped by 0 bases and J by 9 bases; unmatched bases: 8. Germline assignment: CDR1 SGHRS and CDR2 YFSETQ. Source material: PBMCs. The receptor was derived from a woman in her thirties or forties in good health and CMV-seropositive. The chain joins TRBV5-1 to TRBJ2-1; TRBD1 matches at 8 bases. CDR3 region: CASSLVGQALGEQFF. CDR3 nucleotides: TGCGCCAGCAGCTTGGTGGGACAGGCCTTAGGTGAGCAGTTCTTC.